These 15 T cell receptor beta chains were sequenced from one sample in a study of T cells in Graves' hyperthyroidism and ophthalmopathy. TCR beta CDR3 sequences were amplified from RNA transcripts. The HTBI primer set drove a first-round RT-PCR of the TCR CDR3. MiXCR, run by TCRdb on the multiplex PCR reads, gives a single entry per CDR3 protein. This table has 500,000 to 550,000 distinct CDR3 sequences, 15% to 20% appearing once. Sequenced: blood. The receptors shown here come from a man aged 40-49 years with Graves' ophthalmopathy.

This clonotype was detected many times. J is TRBJ2-7 and V is TRBV28, with D possibly called TRBD1 or TRBD2 (5 bases each). CDR3 length: 14 residues. The germline V gene has CDR1 MDHEN and CDR2 SYDVKM. The V and J ends lost 5 bases and 1 base respectively, with 12 bases between them. CDR3 nucleotides: TGTGCCAGCAGTCCCGGGACGGAATCCTACGAGCAGTACTTC. Its protein is CASSPGTESYEQYF.

The table lists this clonotype with many counts. The gene calls are TRBV13 and TRBJ1-2; 7 bases map to TRBD1. Germline lookup yields CDR1 PRHDT and CDR2 FYEKMQ (reference sequence). The ends lost 6 bases at V and 3 bases at J; junction bases unmatched: 4. This CDR3 is built from 13 residues. The CDR3 spells CASSFRGDYGYTF. The CDR3 region has the DNA TGTGCCAGCAGTTTCAGGGGGGACTATGGCTACACCTTC.

This clonotype appeared a single time. The chain joins TRBV4-1 to TRBJ2-2; D is possibly TRBD1 (5 bases). The CDR3 sequence is 15 residues long. Germline V gene sequence: CDR1 MGHRA, CDR2 YSYEKL. V was shortened by 0 bases and J by 4 bases, with 9 bases between the two germline ends. This chain's CDR3 is CASSQDDGATGELFF. CDR3 DNA sequence: TGCGCCAGCAGCCAAGATGATGGGGCCACCGGGGAGCTGTTTTTT.

This clonotype was seen a handful of times. The gene calls are TRBV5-1 and TRBJ1-6, with D maybe TRBD1 (5 bases). The length of the CDR3 is 15 residues. V lost 0 bases and J 9 bases, leaving 13 bases between the germline ends. Germline V gene data show CDR1 as SGHRS and CDR2 as YFSETQ. This CDR3 reads CASSLAGGAISPLHF. CDR3 bases: TGCGCCAGCAGCTTGGCGGGAGGGGCAATTTCACCCCTCCACTTT.

The chain is built from TRBV7-9 and TRBJ2-2; the match to TRBD1 covers 8 bases. This CDR3 comprises 15 residues. V was clipped by 5 bases and J by 7 bases; unmatched bases: 9. Germline V CDR1 and CDR2: SEHNR, FQNEAQ (reference sequence). The CDR3 bases are TGTGCCAGCAGCATAACAGGGGGTACGAACGGGGAGCTGTTTTTT. The encoded protein is CASSITGGTNGELFF.

CDR3 loop: CAWSVLAGPYEQYF. The CDR3 region has the DNA TGTGCCTGGAGTGTCCTAGCGGGACCCTACGAGCAGTACTTC. This chain connects TRBV30 to TRBJ2-7; 9 bases map to TRBD2. Unmatched junction bases numbered 2, after V lost 0 bases and J lost 2 bases. The V gene's germline CDR1 is GTSNPN and CDR2 SVGIG (reference sequence). The length of the CDR3 is 14 residues.

V gene TRBV19 combines with J gene TRBJ2-7; TRBD1 might be the D (6 bases). The V gene lost 8 bases and the J gene lost 7 bases, with 15 bases spanning the gap. The CDR3 extends over 12 amino acids. Germline lookup yields CDR1 LNHDA and CDR2 SQIVND (reference sequence). In DNA, the CDR3 is TGTGCCAGTCTCTCCCCCGGGACAGAGCAGTACTTC. Translation: CASLSPGTEQYF.

This clonotype showed up many times. The chain recombines TRBV5-1 with TRBJ2-1; D is possibly TRBD1 (5 bases). Germline V lookup: CDR1 SGHRS, CDR2 YFSETQ. CDR3 length: 15 amino acids. V was cut by 0 bases and J by 3 bases, with 10 bases left in between. The CDR3 coding sequence is TGCGCCAGCAGCTTGGGGGGCCTGTTCTACAATGAGCAGTTCTTC. Protein: CASSLGGLFYNEQFF.

The V gene is TRBV24-1, the J gene TRBJ2-2; D gene unclear. V lost 2 bases, J lost 6 bases, and 15 bases lay in between. The CDR3 consists of 16 residues. Germline loops: CDR1 KGHDR, CDR2 SFDVKD. Written as DNA, the CDR3 is TGTGCCACCAGTGATTCCCACAGTGAAAAATCCGGGGAGCTGTTTTTT. It codes for CATSDSHSEKSGELFF.

The sample holds a few counts of this clonotype. The V gene is TRBV20-1, the J gene TRBJ2-1; TRBD2 is a possible D gene (6 bases). V was clipped by 2 bases and J by 6 bases, with 20 bases between them. Per germline, CDR1 DFQATT and CDR2 SNEGSKA (reference sequence). The CDR3 totals 16 residues. The CDR3 DNA is TGCAGTGCTAGAAACTCGGGACTTCACCCTCCCAATGAGCAGTTCTTC. Its translation: CSARNSGLHPPNEQFF.

This clonotype showed up many times. V gene TRBV12-3 or TRBV12-4 combines with J gene TRBJ2-1, with 7 bases fitting TRBD1. V lost 8 bases, J lost 0 bases, and 7 bases stayed unmatched. The CDR3 spans 15 residues. CDR3 in amino acids: CASAQGIGSYNEQFF. In nucleotides, the CDR3 is TGTGCCAGCGCACAGGGGATAGGCTCCTACAATGAGCAGTTCTTC.

This clonotype was observed at least ten times. V usage is TRBV20-1 and J usage is TRBJ2-5, with D perhaps being TRBD1 or TRBD2 (5 bases each). Germline CDR1 is DFQATT and CDR2 is SNEGSKA (reference sequence). The CDR3 runs to 13 residues. V was trimmed by 6 bases and J by 2 bases, leaving 13 bases between them. Here the CDR3 DNA reads TGCAGTGCCCCAGGGACGGATCAAGAGACCCAGTACTTC. Translation gives CSAPGTDQETQYF.

The chain links TRBV2 to TRBJ1-1; D not resolved. Germline V gives CDR1 SNHLY, CDR2 FYNNEI. The CDR3 runs to 10 residues. The ends were cut back, 4 bases at V and 8 bases at J, with 5 bases in the middle. CDR3: CASSAMEAFF. DNA for the CDR3: TGTGCCAGCAGTGCGATGGAAGCTTTCTTT.

CDR3 nucleotides: TGTGCCAGCAGCTTAGATGGGCAGAAGAACCTCGGCTACACCTTC. Translating it yields CASSLDGQKNLGYTF. The J gene is TRBJ1-2, the V gene TRBV7-9; D gene ambiguous. The germline V and J ends were trimmed by 1 base and 8 bases, with 17 bases remaining between them. There are 15 residues in the CDR3. Germline lookup yields CDR1 SEHNR and CDR2 FQNEAQ (reference sequence).

The chain has TRBV3-1 and TRBJ2-7; D is ambiguous. Between the trimmed V and J ends, which lost 1 base and 9 bases, there was a span of 10 bases. CDR3 length: 12 residues. Germline V gene lookup returns CDR1 LGHDT and CDR2 YNNKEL (reference sequence). As DNA, the CDR3 is TGTGCCAGCAGCCAAGCGGCCGGTGGGCAGTACTTC. Protein: CASSQAAGGQYF.